A selection of T cell receptor beta chains follows, all from one sample in a study of control samples from healthy donors and cancer patients. Libraries were prepared by immunoSEQ multiplex PCR; TCRdb keeps only in-frame clonotypes and omits some of them. This table holds 150,000 to 200,000 clones, roughly 90% found once. Sequencing was carried out using blood. Receptor source: a woman in her 50s in good health. The CDR3 runs from the conserved cysteine through the conserved F or W. The order of the fields is V gene, J gene, D gene, clone size, CDR3 DNA, CDR3 protein. The D gene is left open where the match is weak. Expanded clones get a size class; other rows say once, few or many, or leave the size out.

V gene: TRBV5-1; J gene: TRBJ2-2; D gene: -; clone size: -; CDR3 DNA: TGCGCCAGCAGCTATTCCGCCGGGGAGCTGTTTTTT; CDR3 protein: CASSYSAGELFF
V gene: TRBV25-1; J gene: TRBJ2-2; D gene: -; clone size: -; CDR3 DNA: TGTGCCAGCAGTGGGACTTGGGGGGCGGACACCGGGGAGCTGTTTTTT; CDR3 protein: CASSGTWGADTGELFF
V gene: TRBV6-2/TRBV6-3; J gene: TRBJ1-1; D gene: -; clone size: -; CDR3 DNA: TGTGCCAGCAGCTCCCTAGGCCAGGCACGGTTTGAAGCTTTCTTT; CDR3 protein: CASSSLGQARFEAFF
V gene: TRBV11-2; J gene: TRBJ2-5; D gene: -; clone size: few; CDR3 DNA: TGTGCCAGCAGCTTAGATGGCCGTGGTCTAGCGACCCAGTACTTC; CDR3 protein: CASSLDGRGLATQYF
V gene: TRBV6-5; J gene: TRBJ1-1; D gene: -; clone size: -; CDR3 DNA: TGTGCCAGCAGCCGAGGGAGCAGTCGGGCTTTCTTT; CDR3 protein: CASSRGSSRAFF
V gene: TRBV7-2; J gene: TRBJ2-1; D gene: TRBD2; clone size: few; CDR3 DNA: TGTGCCAGCAGCTTAGTGGGACTAGCGGGAATGGGTAATGAGCAGTTCTTC; CDR3 protein: CASSLVGLAGMGNEQFF
V gene: TRBV6-5; J gene: TRBJ2-7; D gene: -; clone size: -; CDR3 DNA: TGTGCCAGCAGAAACCGGGACCCCTACGAGCAGTACTTC; CDR3 protein: CASRNRDPYEQYF
V gene: TRBV4-3; J gene: TRBJ2-7; D gene: TRBD1; clone size: -; CDR3 DNA: TGCGCCAGCAGCCCGGGGGACAGGGGAGCCTCCTACGAGCAGTACTTC; CDR3 protein: CASSPGDRGASYEQYF
V gene: TRBV9; J gene: TRBJ2-1; D gene: TRBD2; clone size: few; CDR3 DNA: TGTGCCAGCACCCTCAGCGGGGGCCCTATGAGCTCCTACAATGAGCAGTTCTTC; CDR3 protein: CASTLSGGPMSSYNEQFF
V gene: TRBV6-5; J gene: TRBJ1-1; D gene: -; clone size: -; CDR3 DNA: TGTGCCAGCAGTAACGGAAACGAAGCTTTCTTT; CDR3 protein: CASSNGNEAFF
V gene: TRBV11-2; J gene: TRBJ2-5; D gene: -; clone size: -; CDR3 DNA: TGTGCCAGCAGCTTAGGGGCGGGGAGGGGGGAGACCCAGTACTTC; CDR3 protein: CASSLGAGRGETQYF
V gene: TRBV4-2; J gene: TRBJ2-1; D gene: -; clone size: -; CDR3 DNA: TGTGCCAGCAGCCAAGATAGGGACCGACACAATGAGCAGTTCTTC; CDR3 protein: CASSQDRDRHNEQFF
V gene: TRBV5-1; J gene: TRBJ1-3; D gene: -; clone size: -; CDR3 DNA: TGCGCCAGCAGCCAGGGACGGGCCTCTGGAAACACCATATATTTT; CDR3 protein: CASSQGRASGNTIYF
V gene: TRBV24-1; J gene: TRBJ2-2; D gene: -; clone size: -; CDR3 DNA: TGTGCCACCAGTGATGCAGGGGCCAACACCGGGGAGCTGTTTTTT; CDR3 protein: CATSDAGANTGELFF
V gene: TRBV9; J gene: TRBJ1-2; D gene: -; clone size: -; CDR3 DNA: TGTGCCAGCAGCGTAGAACCCTCGGGGGGCGCGGGAGGCTACACCTTC; CDR3 protein: CASSVEPSGGAGGYTF
V gene: TRBV3-1/TRBV3-2; J gene: TRBJ2-1; D gene: TRBD2; clone size: -; CDR3 DNA: TGTGCCAGCAGCCTGGTGGGGGGGGGATACAATGAGCAGTTCTTC; CDR3 protein: CASSLVGGGYNEQFF
V gene: TRBV5-4; J gene: TRBJ2-2; D gene: TRBD2; clone size: -; CDR3 DNA: TGTGCCAGCAGCTTGGGCGGGAGGAGGGACACCGGGGAGCTGTTTTTT; CDR3 protein: CASSLGGRRDTGELFF
V gene: TRBV7-9; J gene: TRBJ1-2; D gene: TRBD1; clone size: -; CDR3 DNA: TGTGCCAGCAGCCTAACCGGTGGGGACAGGCTCGGTGGCTACACCTTC; CDR3 protein: CASSLTGGDRLGGYTF
V gene: TRBV10-3; J gene: TRBJ2-1; D gene: TRBD2; clone size: -; CDR3 DNA: TGTGCCATCAGTGCCACATCCGGGGGGGCAGTTCTGGGTGAGCAGTTCTTC; CDR3 protein: CAISATSGGAVLGEQFF
V gene: TRBV5-1; J gene: TRBJ1-3; D gene: -; clone size: -; CDR3 DNA: TGCGCCAGCAGCTCCTCAGGAGGACCTGGAAACACCATATATTTT; CDR3 protein: CASSSSGGPGNTIYF
V gene: TRBV5-4; J gene: TRBJ2-5; D gene: -; clone size: -; CDR3 DNA: TGTGCCAGCAGCTTGTTTTCTGAGGGCCCCGGGGCCCAGTACTTC; CDR3 protein: CASSLFSEGPGAQYF
V gene: TRBV5-5; J gene: TRBJ1-4; D gene: TRBD1; clone size: -; CDR3 DNA: TGTGCCAGCAGCCCCCAGGGGGTTGCAACTAATGAAAAACTGTTTTTT; CDR3 protein: CASSPQGVATNEKLFF
V gene: TRBV3-1/TRBV3-2; J gene: TRBJ2-3; D gene: -; clone size: -; CDR3 DNA: TGTGCCAGCAGCAAGTCCCGCGGTGGGGCGCAGTATTTT; CDR3 protein: CASSKSRGGAQYF
V gene: TRBV19; J gene: TRBJ1-1; D gene: -; clone size: few; CDR3 DNA: TGTGCCAGCAAAGATGTGGCAAGCATGAACACTGAAGCTTTCTTT; CDR3 protein: CASKDVASMNTEAFF
V gene: TRBV7-3; J gene: TRBJ2-2; D gene: TRBD2; clone size: once; CDR3 DNA: TGTGCCAGCAGCGTAACTAGCGGGGGGTCCACCGGGGAGCTGTTTTTT; CDR3 protein: CASSVTSGGSTGELFF
V gene: TRBV10-3; J gene: TRBJ2-5; D gene: -; clone size: -; CDR3 DNA: TGTGCCATCAGAGCTTTGACAGGCGGAGGGGAGACCCAGTACTTC; CDR3 protein: CAIRALTGGGETQYF